This T cell receptor (beta chain) was identified in a study of blood T cells in healthy people across ages. Study-wide results and caveats: Unsorted PBMC material precluded a definitive naive versus antigen-experienced comparison. Long-lived donors exceeded aged donors in naive CD4+ cells and diversity.

On this clonotype: Its antigen is unidentified.

The V gene's germline CDR1 is KGHDR and CDR2 SFDVKD. This CDR3 contains 13 residues. V was clipped by 9 bases and J by 8 bases, with 15 bases between them. A sample-barcoded 5' primer and a J-beta primer mix were used in a second PCR of roughly 7 to 11 cycles. TCRdb fed the 5' RACE reads into MiXCR, producing one record per CDR3 protein. Of about 780,000 distinct CDR3 sequences listed, 46% were seen once; the top ten hold roughly 18%. The receptor's source is a man aged 80 or over in good health. This chain connects TRBV24-1 to TRBJ1-4; D gene unclear. What was sequenced was blood. The chain's CDR3 is CATQDGRREKLFF. The DNA of the CDR3 is TGTGCCACCCAGGACGGACGAAGGGAAAAACTGTTTTTT.